The present entry profiles one T cell receptor (beta chain) with its context. The entry originates in a study of control samples from healthy donors and cancer patients. The table came from immunoSEQ multiplex PCR; TCRdb's copy has only in-frame clones and leaves some out. Of 70,000 to 75,000 clones in the sample, 94% were seen once. Sequences were obtained from blood. This receptor was identified in a woman aged 30 to 39 in good health.

The CDR3 region is CASSPGFRTEAFF. CDR3 DNA sequence: TGTGCCAGCTCACCAGGGTTTAGGACTGAAGCTTTCTTT. The chain has TRBV18 and TRBJ1-1; D gene uncertain. The germline V and J ends were trimmed by 2 bases and 5 bases, with 9 bases remaining between them. There are 13 residues in the CDR3. Per the germline V gene, CDR1 is KGHSH and CDR2 is LQKENI.